Each of the 15 T cell receptor beta chains below was sequenced from the same sample in a study of cytomegalovirus exposure and HLA in healthy donors. 60 Vbeta and 13 Jbeta primers were used in PCR. TCRdb's copy holds only in-frame clones and misses some; the assay was immunoSEQ multiplex PCR. The table for this sample gives about 54,000 clones. The sequenced sample consisted of PBMCs. These receptors were collected from a woman between 40 and 50 years old in good health and CMV-seronegative.

The chain combines TRBV20-1 with TRBJ2-1, with D hard to call. The length of the CDR3 is 11 residues. Trimming shortened V by 3 bases and J by 5 bases, and 5 bases separated the two germline ends. From germline, CDR1 is DFQATT and CDR2 SNEGSKA (reference sequence). CDR3 bases: TGCAGTGCTAGGTTCGACAATGAGCAGTTCTTC. Encoded protein: CSARFDNEQFF.

This rearrangement joins TRBV5-1 to TRBJ2-1, with 11 bases matching TRBD2. Germline CDR1 and CDR2: SGHRS and YFSETQ. This CDR3 is built from 16 residues. Trimming at V came to 0 bases and at J to 3 bases, leaving 2 bases not matched to a gene. CDR3 protein: CASSLELAGVYNEQFF. DNA for the CDR3: TGCGCCAGCAGCTTGGAACTAGCGGGAGTCTACAATGAGCAGTTCTTC.

The chain links TRBV6-1 to TRBJ2-6; D is possibly TRBD1 (5 bases). Germline lookup yields CDR1 MNHNS and CDR2 SASEGT. The V end was cut by 0 bases, the J end by 0 bases, with 15 bases between. CDR3 length: 19 amino acids. CDR3 loop: CASSEAWGRLRSGANVLTF. The DNA of the CDR3 is TGTGCCAGCAGTGAAGCTTGGGGCAGGCTTCGCTCTGGGGCCAACGTCCTGACTTTC.

The rearrangement uses TRBV6-6 and TRBJ2-7; 7 bases are a match to TRBD2. Unmatched junction bases numbered 6, after V lost 7 bases and J lost 3 bases. The CDR3 is 13 residues long. Germline V lookup: CDR1 MNHNY, CDR2 SVGAGI (reference sequence). The CDR3 coding sequence is TGTGCCAGCACCCCGGGGGGAGTCTACGAGCAGTACTTC. Translating it yields CASTPGGVYEQYF.

Regarding this clone: The sample holds other DNA sequences that translate to the same CDR3. V and J are TRBV5-1 and TRBJ1-1; 7 nucleotides line up with TRBD1. This CDR3 is built from 14 residues. Germline V gives CDR1 SGHRS, CDR2 YFSETQ. V shed 1 base and J 1 base; nucleotides not matched to a gene: 1. In DNA, the CDR3 is TGCGCCAGCAGCTTGCGACAGGGGAACACTGAAGCTTTCTTT. The encoded protein is CASSLRQGNTEAFF.

The chain couples TRBV29-1 to TRBJ2-3; perhaps TRBD2 as D (6 bases). The CDR3 is 13 amino acids. V was pared by 4 bases and J by 6 bases, with 14 bases between. CDR1 and CDR2 from the germline V gene are SQVTM and ANQGSEA. CDR3 nucleotides: TGCAGCGTTGCCGGGACTGCGGGGGATACGCAGTATTTT. As protein: CSVAGTAGDTQYF.

The chain combines TRBV5-1 with TRBJ1-2, with TRBD1 identical over 7 bases. Trimming removed 4 bases from V and 0 bases from J; junction bases left unmatched: 9. CDR3 length: 16 residues. Germline CDR1 is SGHRS and CDR2 is YFSETQ. The CDR3 reads CASSHGTATPNYGYTF. The CDR3 DNA reads TGCGCCAGCAGCCACGGGACAGCTACCCCTAACTATGGCTACACCTTC.

The chain carries TRBV28 and TRBJ1-1; maybe TRBD1 (5 bases). Trimming pared 3 bases from V and 10 bases from J, leaving 18 bases between. CDR3 length equals 14 residues. CDR1 MDHEN and CDR2 SYDVKM come from the germline V gene. In DNA, the CDR3 is TGTGCCAGCAGTTTCCCTGGGGGGGGTGACGCAGCTTTCTTT. It codes for CASSFPGGGDAAFF.

The CDR3 reads CASSLGETRRDEQFF. DNA of the CDR3: TGTGCCAGCAGCTTAGGGGAGACTAGGCGGGATGAGCAGTTCTTC. V and J are TRBV11-3 and TRBJ2-1, with a possible D match to TRBD2 (6 bases). The ends were cut back, 1 base at V and 8 bases at J, with 15 bases in the middle. Germline V gives CDR1 SGHNT, CDR2 YENEEA. CDR3 length: 15 amino acids.

The chain uses TRBV6-1 and TRBJ1-1; 7 bases fit TRBD1. Germline CDR1 and CDR2: MNHNS and SASEGT. The CDR3 contains 14 residues. J gave up 3 bases and V 6 bases, and 7 bases lay outside the gene matches. The CDR3 coding sequence is TGTGCCAGCAGGGACCGACAGGGTGACACTGAAGCTTTCTTT. This encodes CASRDRQGDTEAFF.

The V gene is TRBV6-5, the J gene TRBJ1-5; D not resolved. The CDR3 has 13 amino acids. Trimming cost V 6 bases and J 4 bases, with 10 bases left between them. Germline V gene lookup returns CDR1 MNHEY and CDR2 SVGAGI. CDR3: CASSPRRNQPQHF. The DNA of the CDR3 is TGTGCCAGCAGCCCCCGGCGGAATCAGCCCCAGCATTTT.

The chain joins TRBV18 to TRBJ1-2, with D possibly being TRBD1 (5 bases). Germline-derived CDR1 and CDR2 are KGHSH and LQKENI. The CDR3 is made up of 14 amino acids. V lost 3 bases to trimming and J lost 10 bases, with 18 bases between them. CDR3 in DNA: TGTGCCAGCTCACCGGGTTGGGGCTCTGGGTCCTACACCTTC. Translation gives CASSPGWGSGSYTF.

J is TRBJ1-1 and V is TRBV19; maybe TRBD1 (6 bases). Germline loops: CDR1 LNHDA, CDR2 SQIVND (reference sequence). The length of the CDR3 is 12 residues. Trimming left V 3 bases short and J 6 bases short, with 8 bases between. The DNA for the CDR3 is TGTGCCAGTAGTATTCCAGGGGCTGAAGCTTTCTTT. The encoded protein is CASSIPGAEAFF.

V is TRBV19 and J is TRBJ2-1, with 10 bases fitting TRBD1. Germline V CDR1 and CDR2: LNHDA, SQIVND (reference sequence). V shed 5 bases and J 6 bases; nucleotides not matched to a gene: 1. The length of the CDR3 is 13 residues. CDR3 nucleotides: TGTGCCAGTAGTCGACAGGGGGCCAATGAGCAGTTCTTC. It yields the protein CASSRQGANEQFF.

The chain recombines TRBV15 with TRBJ1-2; no clear D. Germline CDR1 LNHNV, CDR2 YYDKDF (reference sequence). Trimming stripped 0 bases from V and 4 bases from J, with 9 bases between. This CDR3 is built from 14 residues. CDR3 region: CATSRDQTSYGYTF. The CDR3 DNA sequence: TGTGCCACCAGCAGAGATCAAACGAGCTATGGCTACACCTTC.